The 8 T cell receptor beta chains listed next were all sequenced from one sample in a study of T cells in localized non-small cell lung cancer. Clones were sequenced by immunoSEQ multiplex PCR, and TCRdb holds only the in-frame ones, with some missing. This table has about 41,000 clones, roughly 80% appearing once. The sequenced sample was PBMCs, obtained before any cancer treatment. All receptors derive from a man between 40 and 69 years old with stage II lung adenocarcinoma.

The J gene is TRBJ2-5, the V gene TRBV9, with unresolved D. The CDR3 covers 13 residues. Germline assignment: CDR1 SGDLS and CDR2 YYNGEE. The germline V and J ends were trimmed by 0 bases and 5 bases, with 8 bases remaining between them. The CDR3: CASSVAAFETQYF. CDR3 nucleotides: TGTGCCAGCAGCGTAGCAGCCTTTGAGACCCAGTACTTC.

In its sample, this clone was seen a few times. The rearrangement uses TRBV11-2 and TRBJ2-7; 8 positions match TRBD1. CDR1 and CDR2 from the germline V gene are SGHAT and FQNNGV. The CDR3 has 14 amino acids. J was trimmed by 1 base and V by 3 bases; bases with no gene match: 2. The CDR3 protein is CASSFGDRSYEQYF. The CDR3 bases are TGTGCCAGCAGCTTCGGGGACAGGTCCTACGAGCAGTACTTC.

The CDR3 DNA is TGCGCCAGCAGCTCGGGCAGGGGGCAAATTTACGAGCAGTACTTC. Translation: CASSSGRGQIYEQYF. The chain links TRBV5-1 to TRBJ2-7, with 8 bases identical to TRBD1. From germline, CDR1 is SGHRS and CDR2 YFSETQ. The CDR3 is made up of 15 amino acids. V shed 3 bases and J 4 bases; nucleotides not matched to a gene: 9.

This rearrangement joins TRBV5-4 to TRBJ2-4; 13 bases map to TRBD2. In germline, CDR1 is SGHNT, CDR2 YYREEE (reference sequence). There are 14 residues in the CDR3. Trimming cost V 4 bases and J 12 bases; bases outside gene matches: 7. Here the CDR3 reads CASSPGLAGASQYF. CDR3 nucleotides: TGTGCCAGCAGCCCCGGACTAGCGGGAGCCTCTCAGTACTTC. The complete variable domain, with remaining parts taken from reference TRBV5-4 and TRBJ2-4, reads ETGVTQSPTHLIKTRGQQVTLRCSSQSGHNTVSWYQQALGQGPQFIFQYYREEENGRGNFPPRFSGLQFPNYSSELNVNALELDDSALYLCASSPGLAGASQYFGAGTRLSVL.

CDR3 DNA: TGTGCCAGCACCCCGAGGACAGGGTCATTGGATGAGCAGTTCTTC. Protein: CASTPRTGSLDEQFF. The rearrangement links TRBV7-9 to TRBJ2-1, with 8 positions matching TRBD1. The length of the CDR3 is 15 residues. The V gene's germline CDR1 is SEHNR and CDR2 FQNEAQ (reference sequence). The V and J ends lost 7 bases and 8 bases, in that order; junction bases with no gene match: 13. Using reference TRBV7-9 and TRBJ2-1 for the parts outside the CDR3, the full variable domain is DTGVSQNPRHKITKRGQNVTFRCDPISEHNRLYWYRQTLGQGPEFLTYFQNEAQLEKSRLLSDRFSAERPKGSFSTLEIQRTEQGDSAMYLCASTPRTGSLDEQFFGPGTRLTVL.

J is TRBJ2-2 and V is TRBV7-9; no clear D gene. Trimming shortened V by 1 base and J by 0 bases, and 6 bases separated the two germline ends. The CDR3 runs 15 residues. Germline V lookup: CDR1 SEHNR, CDR2 FQNEAQ (reference sequence). The CDR3 here is CASSLGAANTGELFF. CDR3 in DNA: TGTGCCAGCAGCTTAGGAGCTGCGAACACCGGGGAGCTGTTTTTT.

The chain joins TRBV7-8 to TRBJ1-5; possibly TRBD1 for D (5 bases). V lost 6 bases to trimming and J lost 6 bases, with 15 bases between them. The germline CDR1 and CDR2 sequences are SGHVS and FQNEAQ. This CDR3 is 14 amino acids long. In nucleotides, the CDR3 is TGTGCCAGCAGTTCGTCAGGGTCGGGTCAGCCCCAGCATTTT. It is translated as CASSSSGSGQPQHF. The full variable domain, its missing parts supplied by reference TRBV7-8 and TRBJ1-5, is GAGVSQSPRYKVAKRGQDVALRCDPISGHVSLFWYQQALGQGPEFLTYFQNEAQLDKSGLPSDRFFAERPEGSVSTLKIQRTQQEDSAVYLCASSSSGSGQPQHFGDGTRLSIL.

The V gene is TRBV18, the J gene TRBJ2-1; TRBD2 agrees at 8 bases. The length of the CDR3 is 16 residues. Unmatched junction bases numbered 8, after V lost 3 bases and J lost 4 bases. Germline V gene sequence: CDR1 KGHSH, CDR2 LQKENI. The CDR3 DNA is TGTGCCAGCTCACCTCGGGGGGGAATCTCTTACAATGAGCAGTTCTTC. As protein: CASSPRGGISYNEQFF.